This T cell receptor (beta chain) was recorded in a study of blood T cell repertoires in COVID-19 (TCRdb year 2020). The study in broad terms: Samples covering the acute and convalescent phases of COVID-19 were provided by collaborators in the United States, Italy and Spain. The repertoires were made available in a free public database intended to serve as a resource for research on the immune response to SARS-CoV-2. The material from the prospective study consisted of cDNA or gDNA derived from T cells, B-cell-depleted T cells, or PBMCs. Where HLA class I and class II types were available, the types were taken from metadata supplied by the sample provider, not from assay-based typing. Samples were obtained from the ongoing ImmuneRACE study (first 160 participants) and from over 1,000 subjects provided by 6 global collaborators. Subjects who had been exposed to COVID-19, were actively infected with it, or had recovered from it provided the deeply sampled blood TCRbeta repertoires that made up the dataset. Sample metadata almost always included a de-identified subject ID, COVID-19 status, age in years and sex. Broad study findings and their caveats: The quantity of clinical and demographic metadata differed by source and by participant and was supplied without curation.

TCRbeta CDR3 regions were amplified from genomic DNA using the immunoSEQ Assay, a bias-controlled multiplex PCR. The study's own analysis went as follows. The number of nucleated cells in each sample was estimated by amplification of reference gene primers within the assay. To quantify the absolute abundance of each unique TCRbeta CDR3 rearrangement, sequence reads were collapsed and filtered. For each sample, productive Simpson clonality was calculated as the square root of Simpson's diversity index over productive rearrangements. The table comes from immuneACCESS by way of TCRdb, which keeps in-frame sequences with V and J called. Part of the clones is missing from these tables; in studies checked, under half for an unresolved V gene and the rest for unknown reasons. D and trimming come from the DNA, and the V and J calls and clone size come from that table. In this sample the table shows 150,000 to 250,000 clones, roughly 84% of which occur a single time. In total, the top ten clones hold less than 9.5% of the sample.

Participants in the prospective study were enrolled through a virtual design, were aged about 18 to 100 years, and lived in roughly 26 United States geographic areas. To assign participants to cohorts, the prospective study relied on clinical history that participants themselves reported in a screening survey and a study questionnaire. Recovered participants in ImmuneRACE Cohort 3 were defined as having two consecutive negative NP/OP PCR tests, clearance from a healthcare professional, or resolution of symptoms. In the prospective study, mobile phlebotomists collected whole blood, serum and a nasopharyngeal or oropharyngeal swab from each participant. Participants in the prospective study had the option to provide additional blood draws and questionnaires over a 2-month period. Before DNA extraction, prospective study blood samples were shipped either frozen or at room temperature. As for this clone: It lacks a known antigen. One base away there is no much larger clone; base qualities are not given.

Cut back by 4 bases and 6 bases, the V and J ends lie 9 bases apart. The CDR3 covers 12 residues, taking in both the cysteine and the phenylalanine. CDR3 DNA only is kept here, 36 bases in frame from base 1. As encoded in the germline V gene, CDR1 is MNHEY while CDR2 is SVGAGI. Sequenced material: PBMCs or T cells enriched from blood (not recorded which). The receptor was derived from a man aged 35 to 55 who had recovered from COVID-19. The sequence links TRBV6-5 to TRBJ1-1; confidence is insufficient to name the D gene. CDR3 sequence: CASSSVGAEAFF. In nucleotides, the sequence is TGTGCCAGCAGTTCGGTCGGGGCTGAAGCTTTCTTT.